Listed below are T cell receptor beta chains from one sample, sequenced in a study of Ad26.COV2.S vaccination and SARS-CoV-2 variants. Sequencing was performed with immunoSEQ multiplex PCR; in TCRdb, only in-frame clones are kept and a portion is missing. The table records more than 300,000 clones, about 86% of them present only once. This material consisted of peripheral blood, taken in a trial of Ad26.COV2.S vaccine versus placebo. These receptor sequences come from a person aged 18-65 years who received the Ad26.COV2.S COVID-19 vaccine or a placebo. The CDR3 runs from the conserved cysteine through the conserved F or W. The D gene is left open where the match is weak. Clone size is not always given. Where it is, it says once, few, many or a class for expanded clones.

TRBV5-1	.	TRBJ1-1	.	CASSSSTGNTEAFF	TGCGCCAGCAGCTCCTCGACAGGGAACACTGAAGCTTTCTTT
TRBV7-2	.	TRBJ2-5	.	CASSLDGGTTQETQYF	TGTGCCAGCAGCTTAGATGGGGGAACCACTCAAGAGACCCAGTACTTC
TRBV4-1	TRBD1	TRBJ2-7	.	CASSSLIRDRGPEQYF	TGCGCCAGCAGCTCTCTAATCCGGGACAGGGGGCCCGAGCAGTACTTC
TRBV6-2/TRBV6-3	TRBD1	TRBJ1-1	.	CASSTRDREWGTEAFF	TGTGCCAGCAGCACGAGGGACAGGGAATGGGGGACTGAAGCTTTCTTT
TRBV5-1	TRBD1	TRBJ2-7	.	CASKTGTGNYEQYF	TGCGCCAGCAAAACCGGGACAGGGAACTACGAGCAGTACTTC
TRBV7-2	.	TRBJ1-1	.	CASSSGSLNTEAFF	TGTGCCAGCAGCTCGGGTTCTCTTAACACTGAAGCTTTCTTT
TRBV2	.	TRBJ2-1	many	CASSEGARYNEQFF	TGTGCCAGCAGTGAGGGGGCTAGATACAATGAGCAGTTCTTC
TRBV5-1	.	TRBJ1-6	.	CASSLEPGGNNSPLHF	TGCGCCAGCAGCTTAGAGCCTGGAGGGAATAATTCACCCCTCCACTTT
TRBV14	TRBD1	TRBJ2-7	.	CASSASYRGRGSYEQYF	TGTGCCAGCAGCGCATCCTATAGGGGGCGCGGAAGCTACGAGCAGTACTTC
TRBV10-3	TRBD1	TRBJ1-3	.	CAISPGQGDGNTIYF	TGTGCCATCAGCCCGGGACAGGGAGATGGAAACACCATATATTTT
TRBV12-3/TRBV12-4	.	TRBJ2-1	.	CAVDSDGEQFF	TGTGCCGTCGACAGCGACGGTGAGCAGTTCTTC
TRBV9	.	TRBJ2-5	.	CASSVAGPETQYF	TGTGCCAGCAGCGTAGCAGGGCCTGAGACCCAGTACTTC
TRBV29-1	.	TRBJ1-3	.	CSVEQGTSGNTIYF	TGCAGCGTTGAGCAGGGGACCTCTGGAAACACCATATATTTT
TRBV7-2	TRBD1	TRBJ2-2	few	CASRDTGTGGTGELFF	TGTGCCAGCAGAGATACCGGGACAGGGGGCACCGGGGAGCTGTTTTTT
TRBV4-1	.	TRBJ2-1	once	CASSQDPAIGNEQFF	TGCGCCAGCAGCCAAGATCCAGCAATCGGGAATGAGCAGTTCTTC
TRBV7-2	.	TRBJ2-5	.	CASSLGGTERTQYF	TGTGCCAGCAGCTTAGGAGGGACGGAGAGGACCCAGTACTTC
TRBV13	TRBD2	TRBJ2-2	.	CASSPRRVAGGRYTGELFF	TGTGCCAGCAGCCCCCGGCGGGTAGCGGGGGGGCGTTACACCGGGGAGCTGTTTTTT
TRBV6-4	TRBD1	TRBJ2-2	.	CASRGQGPTGELFF	TGTGCCAGCAGAGGACAGGGCCCCACCGGGGAGCTGTTTTTT
TRBV19	.	TRBJ2-7	.	CASSIPGSHEQYF	TGTGCCAGTAGTATCCCGGGCAGCCACGAGCAGTACTTC
TRBV18	.	TRBJ1-1	.	CASSPQQHLNTEAFF	TGTGCCAGCTCACCACAACAGCATTTGAACACTGAAGCTTTCTTT
TRBV12-3/TRBV12-4	.	TRBJ1-4	once	CASSLRGDLFF	TGTGCCAGCAGTTTACGGGGGGATCTGTTTTTT
TRBV5-6	TRBD2	TRBJ2-2	.	CASSLGPAGVTGELFF	TGTGCCAGCAGCTTGGGCCCAGCGGGGGTAACCGGGGAGCTGTTTTTT
TRBV6-5	.	TRBJ1-2	.	CASSYGAVNYGYTF	TGTGCCAGCAGTTACGGGGCAGTGAATTATGGCTACACCTTC
TRBV15	.	TRBJ2-1	.	CATSRDQDQPEQFF	TGTGCCACCAGCAGAGATCAGGACCAGCCTGAGCAGTTCTTC
TRBV3-1/TRBV3-2	TRBD2	TRBJ2-5	.	CASSQRGGTMETQYF	TGTGCCAGCAGCCAACGCGGGGGGACTATGGAGACCCAGTACTTC
TRBV5-1	.	TRBJ2-1	.	CASSKTYTNEQFF	TGCGCCAGCAGCAAGACGTATACCAATGAGCAGTTCTTC
TRBV7-9	.	TRBJ1-2	.	CASSRFDIYGYTF	TGTGCCAGCAGCCGATTCGATATCTATGGCTACACCTTC
TRBV11-2	.	TRBJ2-7	.	CASSLMSWLGYEQYF	TGTGCCAGCAGCTTAATGAGCTGGCTAGGCTACGAGCAGTACTTC
TRBV27	.	TRBJ1-4	.	CASSSMPLRGSGEKLFF	TGTGCCAGCAGTTCCATGCCGTTGCGGGGTTCGGGTGAAAAACTGTTTTTT